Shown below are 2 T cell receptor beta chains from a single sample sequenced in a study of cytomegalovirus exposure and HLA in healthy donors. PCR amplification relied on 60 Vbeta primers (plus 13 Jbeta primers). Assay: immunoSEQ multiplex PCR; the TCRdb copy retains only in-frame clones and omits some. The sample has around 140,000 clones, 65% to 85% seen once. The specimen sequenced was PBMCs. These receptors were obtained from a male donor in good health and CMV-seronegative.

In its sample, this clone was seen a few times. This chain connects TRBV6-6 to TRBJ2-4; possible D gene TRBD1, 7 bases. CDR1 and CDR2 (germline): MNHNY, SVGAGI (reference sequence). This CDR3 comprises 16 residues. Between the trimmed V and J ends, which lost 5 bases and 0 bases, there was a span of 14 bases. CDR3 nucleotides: TGTGCCAGCAGTGCCCCAGGGGGGCTAGCCAAAAACATTCAGTACTTC. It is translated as CASSAPGGLAKNIQYF.

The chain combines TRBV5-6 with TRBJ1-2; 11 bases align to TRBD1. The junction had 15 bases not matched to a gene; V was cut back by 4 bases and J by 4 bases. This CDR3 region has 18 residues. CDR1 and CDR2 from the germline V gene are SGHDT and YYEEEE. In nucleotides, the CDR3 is TGTGCCAGCAGCCCGGAGCGGACAGGGGGCGCATGGGGCTATGGCTACACCTTC. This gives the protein CASSPERTGGAWGYGYTF.